This paragraph reports one T cell receptor delta chain. The protein held in TCRdb is that of a much larger clone and does not match this DNA's translation at residue 15, likely because of a read error; the protein shown is translated from the DNA. This sample is drawn from a study of gamma-delta chains in newborns, infants, children. Study-level information: Microbial exposure reportedly drives polyclonal innate γδ T cell expansion after birth.

Germline lookup yields CDR1 GEAIGNYY and CDR2 EKD. The CDR3 consists of 17 residues. TCRdb re-processed the reads using CATT. The sample holds more than 8,000 delta-chain clones; under 3.5% are singletons and the top ten take 16%. This receptor was obtained from a child who was a newborn, infant or young child, either healthy, febrile or measles-vaccinated (not recorded which). The material sequenced was blood. V is TRDV2 and J is TRDJ3; D perhaps matches TRDD3 (5 bases). CDR3 loop: CACDPFATAWDTRQTFF. In DNA form, the CDR3 reads TGTGCCTGTGACCCCTTTGCCACGGCCTGGGACACCCGACAGACGTTTTTC.